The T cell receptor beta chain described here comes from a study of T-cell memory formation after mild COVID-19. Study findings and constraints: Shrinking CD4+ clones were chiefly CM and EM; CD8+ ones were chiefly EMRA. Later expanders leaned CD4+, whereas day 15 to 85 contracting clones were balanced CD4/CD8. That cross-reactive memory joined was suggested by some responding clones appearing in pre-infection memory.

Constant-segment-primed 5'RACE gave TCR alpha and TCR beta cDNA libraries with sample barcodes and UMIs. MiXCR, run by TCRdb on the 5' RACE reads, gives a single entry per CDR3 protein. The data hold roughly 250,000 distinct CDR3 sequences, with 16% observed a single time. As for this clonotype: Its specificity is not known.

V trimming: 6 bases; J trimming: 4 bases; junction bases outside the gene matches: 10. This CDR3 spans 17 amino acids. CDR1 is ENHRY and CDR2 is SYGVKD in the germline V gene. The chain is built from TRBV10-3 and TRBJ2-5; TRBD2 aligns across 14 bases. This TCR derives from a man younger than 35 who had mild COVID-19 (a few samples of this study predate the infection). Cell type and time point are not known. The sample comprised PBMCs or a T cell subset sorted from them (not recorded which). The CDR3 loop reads CAISPPPGLAGGETQYF. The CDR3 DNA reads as TGTGCCATCAGCCCGCCCCCCGGACTAGCGGGGGGAGAGACCCAGTACTTC.